These 16 T cell receptor beta chains were all obtained from the same sample, sequenced in a study of cytomegalovirus exposure and HLA in healthy donors. Assay: immunoSEQ multiplex PCR; the TCRdb copy retains only in-frame clones and omits some. Among 150,000 to 200,000 clones, around 82% were seen once, and the ten largest hold more than 8.5%. Sequenced material: PBMCs. The receptors were sampled from a man aged 30 to 45 in good health and CMV-seropositive.

CDR3 protein: CASSLGESWGYTF. The CDR3 coding sequence is TGCGCCAGCAGCTTGGGCGAGTCGTGGGGCTACACCTTC. The chain couples TRBV5-1 to TRBJ1-2; D remains ambiguous. Germline V CDR1 and CDR2: SGHRS, YFSETQ. This CDR3 is 13 amino acids long. V was trimmed by 0 bases and J by 8 bases, leaving 11 bases between them.

The V call is TRBV6-6, the J call TRBJ2-7, with D maybe TRBD1 (5 bases). The CDR3 loop spans 14 amino acids. Deletions cut 2 bases from V and 3 bases from J, with 11 bases between. Germline values: CDR1 MNHNY, CDR2 SVGAGI (reference sequence). The CDR3 sequence is CASSYVQGGYEQYF. CDR3 DNA: TGTGCCAGCAGTTACGTTCAGGGTGGCTACGAGCAGTACTTC.

The chain carries TRBV27 and TRBJ1-5, with D perhaps TRBD1 (6 bases). Trimming left V 4 bases short and J 5 bases short, with 15 bases between. The CDR3 spans 15 residues. Germline-derived CDR1 and CDR2 are MNHEY and SMNVEV (reference sequence). In DNA, the CDR3 is TGTGCCAGCAGTTCCCTCGGACAGCCGGATCAGCCCCAGCATTTT. Residues: CASSSLGQPDQPQHF.

The chain carries TRBV28 and TRBJ2-5; 7 bases are shared with TRBD2. The CDR3 totals 14 residues. Germline loops: CDR1 MDHEN, CDR2 SYDVKM. The J segment lost 2 bases and the V segment lost 5 bases, leaving 5 bases of the junction unmatched. In nucleotides, the CDR3 is TGTGCCAGCAGTGCGAGGGAGGGTCAAGAGACCCAGTACTTC. This codes for CASSAREGQETQYF.

This clone was counted once. The CDR3 DNA reads TGTGCCAGCAGCTTGGTGAGTGGACTCGCGAGCGGTGGCTACACCTTC. This gives the protein CASSLVSGLASGGYTF. This chain connects TRBV5-4 to TRBJ1-2; D is ambiguous. Germline V gene lookup returns CDR1 SGHNT and CDR2 YYREEE (reference sequence). This CDR3 has 16 residues. V lost 0 bases and J 7 bases, leaving 19 bases between the germline ends.

This chain links TRBV15 with TRBJ2-2; 12 bases are shared with TRBD2. The CDR3 runs to 15 residues. From germline, CDR1 is LNHNV and CDR2 YYDKDF (reference sequence). The V segment lost 4 bases and the J segment 7 bases; nucleotides outside the gene matches: 4. CDR3 nucleotides: TGTGCCACCAGCAAACGGACTAGCGGGAACGGGGAGCTGTTTTTT. It translates to CATSKRTSGNGELFF.

The V gene is TRBV28, the J gene TRBJ1-1, with D hard to call. The CDR3 is made up of 15 amino acids. V lost 6 bases, J lost 3 bases, and 17 bases lay in between. Germline V gene lookup returns CDR1 MDHEN and CDR2 SYDVKM. The CDR3 region has the DNA TGTGCCAGCAGCTATATCGGAGTGACGGACACTGAAGCTTTCTTT. Protein: CASSYIGVTDTEAFF.

The genes are TRBV29-1 and TRBJ2-2; TRBD2 matches at 8 bases. In germline, CDR1 is SQVTM, CDR2 ANQGSEA. Losses at the gene ends were 4 bases for V and 1 base for J; bases not matched to a gene: 5. This CDR3 has 15 amino acids. The CDR3 here is CSVGVSGVNTGELFF. The CDR3 region has the DNA TGCAGCGTTGGTGTTAGCGGGGTGAACACCGGGGAGCTGTTTTTT.

This rearrangement joins TRBV5-1 to TRBJ1-3, with D perhaps TRBD1 (5 bases). The CDR3 has 15 residues. CDR1 SGHRS and CDR2 YFSETQ come from the germline V gene. V lost 3 bases and J 1 base, leaving 11 bases between the germline ends. The DNA for the CDR3 is TGCGCCAGCAGCTCGTGGGGGGGATCTGGAAACACCATATATTTT. Protein: CASSSWGGSGNTIYF. The whole variable domain, filled in from reference TRBV5-1 and TRBJ1-3, reads KAGVTQTPRYLIKTRGQQVTLSCSPISGHRSVSWYQQTPGQGLQFLFEYFSETQRNKGNFPGRFSGRQFSNSRSEMNVSTLELGDSALYLCASSSWGGSGNTIYFGEGSWLTVV.

J is TRBJ2-3 and V is TRBV7-3; D is ambiguous. This CDR3 has 14 amino acids. Germline CDR1 reads SGHTA; CDR2 reads FQGTGA. Trimming stripped 5 bases from V and 2 bases from J, with 11 bases between. CDR3 DNA: TGTGCCAGCAGCAAAAGCGAATCCACAGATACGCAGTATTTT. Translating gives CASSKSESTDTQYF.

The genes are TRBV27 and TRBJ2-3, with a tentative D call TRBD1 (6 bases). The germline CDR1 and CDR2 sequences are MNHEY and SMNVEV (reference sequence). Trimming shortened V by 5 bases and J by 2 bases, and 20 bases separated the two germline ends. There are 17 residues in the CDR3. The CDR3 region has the DNA TGTGCCAGCAGTGGGGGCCACTCACTCGAGTTCACAGATACGCAGTATTTT. The encoded protein is CASSGGHSLEFTDTQYF.

The chain combines TRBV13 with TRBJ2-1; a weak D match, TRBD2 (6 bases). Trimming stripped 6 bases from V and 0 bases from J, with 15 bases between. Germline CDR1 is PRHDT and CDR2 is FYEKMQ (reference sequence). CDR3 length: 16 amino acids. The CDR3 DNA sequence: TGTGCCAGCAGTTTACCTAGCGCGAGCTCCTACAATGAGCAGTTCTTC. This sequence encodes CASSLPSASSYNEQFF.

The J gene is TRBJ2-3, the V gene TRBV18; 10 bases line up with TRBD1. CDR1 KGHSH and CDR2 LQKENI come from the germline V gene. This CDR3 has 16 residues. V was pared by 6 bases and J by 1 base, with 7 bases of the junction left unmatched. The CDR3: CASSHRQGAGTDTQYF. The CDR3 DNA is TGTGCCAGCTCGCATCGACAGGGGGCGGGCACAGATACGCAGTATTTT.

The gene calls are TRBV7-6 and TRBJ2-7, with TRBD2 identical over 14 bases. The CDR3 totals 16 residues. Germline V gives CDR1 SGHVS, CDR2 FNYEAQ. With 5 bases clipped from V and 4 bases from J, the junction kept 7 bases outside the gene matches. This chain's CDR3 is CASSPSGTSGGYEQYF. CDR3 DNA sequence: TGTGCCAGCAGCCCCTCAGGGACTAGCGGGGGATACGAGCAGTACTTC.

This chain links TRBV5-1 with TRBJ2-5; 9 bases fit TRBD2. Germline V gene lookup returns CDR1 SGHRS and CDR2 YFSETQ. The ends lost 7 bases at V and 0 bases at J; junction bases unmatched: 4. The CDR3 totals 14 residues. The CDR3, as DNA: TGCGCCAGCCGGAGCGGGGGGTACCAAGAGACCCAGTACTTC. Amino acid sequence: CASRSGGYQETQYF.

The chain recombines TRBV6-6 with TRBJ2-1; 7 bases fit TRBD2. With V trimmed by 4 bases and J by 7 bases, 10 bases remained unmatched. The CDR3 spans 15 residues. Germline CDR1 reads MNHNY; CDR2 reads SVGAGI (reference sequence). The DNA for the CDR3 is TGTGCCAGCAGTTCGACCGGACTAGTAGGTAATGAGCAGTTCTTC. Encoded protein: CASSSTGLVGNEQFF.